This paragraph covers one T cell receptor (beta chain) sequence. Its target antigen remains unknown. Per-base quality was not reported, and no clone a single base away is much larger than it. The data originate from a study of cytomegalovirus exposure and HLA in healthy donors (dated by TCRdb to the late 2010s). A note on the overall study: In an earlier analysis of some 550 of the donors, roughly 300 Gb of sequence data and 100 million or so unique TCR beta sequences from some 170 million T cells were reported. Four to six DR-DQ haplotypes were handled as single units for association and clustering because linkage in the cohort was strong. Rather than using new phenotypic data, the later analysis identified candidate immune exposures from TCR beta sequences and from how often those sequences occurred across donors. About 300 gigabases of sequencing data and 75 million to 85 million unique TCR sequences made up an early release that covered around 640 HLA-typed donors. Among roughly 400 genotyped donors of the cohort, an average of about 240,000 unique TCR beta nucleotide sequences was sequenced per donor, of which roughly 17% were non-productive. Among the approximately 400 genotyped donors, around 81% belonged to the genetic ancestry cluster associated with self-reported Caucasian donors. The T cell repertoires of 666 subjects were profiled by immunosequencing and related to cytomegalovirus serostatus. The study aimed to test whether signatures of past pathogen exposure could be identified by cataloging public T cell receptors. The number of typed donors differed by locus: roughly 620-630 for A, B, C, DRB1 and DQB1; 522 for DQA1; 606 for DPA1; and around 490 for DPB1. HLA typing included class I and class II loci at four-digit resolution. To study patterns of TCR occurrence, a later analysis re-analyzed previously published TCR beta repertoires from more than 550 donors and added high-resolution HLA genotyping. All discovery cohort repertoires had been generated on a single sequencing platform. Donor age, sex, ethnicity and CMV serostatus were collected together with the repertoire data. A later genetic analysis used genome-wide SNP genotypes for about 60% of the roughly 700 donors, treating that subset as a discovery cohort. An earlier analysis of 587 of the donors used high-throughput TCR beta sequencing to judge whether each TCR beta V gene segment behaved as functional or pseudogenic. To predict cytomegalovirus infection status, the study brought together high-throughput TCR immunosequencing, statistical association of individual TCRs with disease status, and machine learning. A separate validation cohort of over a hundred different subjects was used in addition to the approximately 640-subject first cohort.

Summary of the overall study and its limitations: Some IMGT-functional V segments, including TRBV6-2 and TRBV6-3, could not be told apart with the 87-base-pair reads, so those segments were excluded. An association between a missense DCLRE1C variant and V-gene and J-gene trimming of TCR beta chains was found in a later genetic analysis and replicated in an independent cohort. Correlated functional status among segregating V segments might be attributable to linkage disequilibrium, but an unknown experimental factor could not be ruled out. In a later analysis, TCR association rates were found to vary across HLA loci, with the most associated TCRs seen for DRB1 alleles and the fewest for HLA-C alleles. In an earlier analysis of some 500 of the donors, most TCR beta V segments appeared in productive rearrangements about 90% or about 30% of the time, broadly matching IMGT annotations. A cluster of highly shared sequence variants was judged likely to represent a technical artifact of the sequencing pipeline. A later analysis found that HLA-associated TCR beta chains were more clonally expanded and had lower generation probabilities than equally common non-associated chains. Three of the identified cytomegalovirus-associated TCR beta chains were confirmed in vitro to be specific for cytomegalovirus antigens. A later genetic analysis reported fewer N-insertions in productive TCRs among donors in an Asian-associated ancestry cluster than the approximately 670-donor mean. The earlier analysis of nearly 600 of the donors excluded 15 to 20 rarely observed V segments, including chromosome 9 orphons, because counts were too low. Most TCR sequences were observed very rarely across donors, whereas some public TCRs were present in many individuals. The study gave a list of 150 to 200 TCR beta chains associated with cytomegalovirus. Assigning TCR associations to individual alleles was difficult when HLA alleles, especially DR and DQ, strongly co-occurred. Sequencing depth was assumed to be roughly uniform across donors in the presence/absence analyses, though that assumption may not hold. A further reported finding was that TCR beta sequences accurately predicted the HLA-A and HLA-B alleles for most subjects in the first cohort. According to a later analysis, parvovirus B19, influenza, CMV and Epstein-Barr virus appeared linked to several top co-occurrence clusters. It was suggested by the authors that the approach could potentially be generalized to other disease states and immunological phenotypes. Most CMV-associated TCR beta chains appeared to be HLA-restricted in a later analysis, and the HLA associations seemed to be driven largely by CMV exposure. The cohort was sequenced for TCR beta chains only, and without alpha or paired-chain data the features that could be detected were limited. In both the original and validation cohorts, the classifier was reported to diagnose cytomegalovirus status with high specificity and sensitivity. Specific HLA alleles were associated with 16,951 TCR beta sequences at a false discovery rate of 0.05 in a later analysis. For the cohort, immune exposure information was limited to CMV serostatus. HLA typing was unavailable for some donors at each locus, so association tests used only the typed subset.

Receptor amplification or capture employed the immunoSEQ multiplex PCR assay. A mixture of 60 forward primers for TCR Vbeta segments and 13 reverse primers for TCR Jbeta segments was used in the multiplex PCR. The CDR3 region of rearranged TCR beta genes was amplified from genomic DNA with a multiplex PCR assay. On the Illumina HiSeq System, the amplified TCR beta libraries were sequenced as 87-base-pair reads. Concerning the study's data processing: In a later analysis, 80 million or so unique TCR beta chains were counted across the 650 to 750 repertoires, and approximately 9.9 million of these chains were shared by at least two donors. To remove PCR and sequencing errors, raw reads were error-corrected and collapsed into unique sequences using a nearest-neighbor algorithm that merged closely related sequences. To assign V, D and J gene segments, CDR3 sequences were aligned to IMGT reference sequences. For a sequence to be retained, a match of at least six nucleotides was required to both a V gene segment and a J gene segment. A rearrangement counted as productive if the CDR3 had no stop codons and remained in frame with V and J, and every other rearrangement counted as non-productive. Following IMGT convention, CDR3 was defined as the stretch from the second conserved V-encoded cysteine to the conserved J-encoded phenylalanine. In an earlier analysis of roughly 610 of the donors, sequences lacking an unambiguous match to a single V gene segment were excluded. An earlier analysis of 587 of the donors classified V segments as functional when productive rearrangements were above 56.7% and as segregating when the standard deviation between donors was above 5%. A statistical classification framework was developed to diagnose cytomegalovirus status using the catalog of TCR beta chain sequences. A later analysis assigned V and J genes by comparing TCR nucleotide sequences with IMGT/GENE-DB human TR gene sequences. Using the TCRdist pipeline, a later analysis assigned CDR3 sequences along with most-parsimonious VDJ recombination scenarios. A later analysis defined each TCR beta chain by its CDR3 amino acid sequence plus V-gene family, and excluded reads lacking a unique V-gene family. In a later analysis, 500 to 650 highly shared, low-generation-probability nucleotide sequences were removed to address suspected cross-contamination and a sequencing artifact. In a later analysis, a clonal expansion index was calculated for each public chain from normalized within-repertoire ranks of inferred template counts. In a later analysis, generation probabilities were computed using a VDJ recombination model fitted to out-of-frame rearrangements, and the results were checked against IGoR. A later analysis scored TCR-TCR, TCR-HLA and TCR-CMV co-occurrence with hypergeometric tests, applying a repertoire-size bias correction to TCR pairs. False discovery rates were estimated in a later analysis by permuting HLA or CMV assignments 20 times. A later analysis grouped co-occurring TCRs with DBSCAN, adding TCRdist sequence similarity when clustering within HLA-allele-positive subsets. Repertoires with fewer than 30,000 or more than 120,000 public chains, plus five repertoires with anomalous nucleotide sharing, were excluded from co-occurrence clustering. TCRdb retrieved this table from immuneACCESS and kept in-frame rearrangements only. Not all clones are present; in checked studies, unresolved V genes account for under half, and no reason is known for the remainder. Clone size and the V and J calls come from that table; the DNA yielded D and trimming. This sample lists around 120,000 clones; about four fifths were detected once. The ten top clones hold around 10% of the sample.

The cohort was made up of approximately 700 healthy bone marrow donors. At the time of sampling, all cohort members were nominally healthy, though unrecorded immune exposures were likely present. The donor tested CMV seropositive and was one of the 289 seropositive cohort members. Every donor gave a peripheral blood sample, and the peripheral blood mononuclear cells from that sample were used for TCR beta sequencing. The Qiagen DNeasy Blood Extraction Kit was used to extract genomic DNA from the blood cell samples. Trimming costs V 2 bases and J 8 bases, and their ends lie 15 bases apart. Inclusive of the bounding cysteine and phenylalanine, the CDR3 is 15 residues long. Kept here is only the CDR3 DNA, which spans 45 bases and is read in frame from base 1. From the germline V gene (reference sequence), CDR1 is SEHNR and CDR2 is FQNEAQ.

The receptor comes from a male donor in good health and CMV-seropositive. The chain couples TRBV7-9 to TRBJ1-4; no D segment can be confidently identified. Material for sequencing was PBMCs. The nucleotides are TGTGCCAGCAGCTTATTTCCCGGAGGGTCCGAAAAACTGTTTTTT. It is translated as CASSLFPGGSEKLFF.